Shown below are 29 T cell receptor beta chains from a single sample sequenced in a study of human T cells and chemical hapten exposure. Via MiXCR, TCRdb re-called the 5' RACE reads, giving one row per CDR3 protein. Here the sample spans 130,000 or so distinct CDR3 sequences, roughly 4% being singletons. RNA extraction used unfractionated whole blood as the source of total RNA. Every receptor here comes from a female donor in good health.

At least ten counts were recorded for this clonotype. This sequence joins TRBV4-2 and TRBJ1-1; perhaps TRBD1 as D (5 bases). The CDR3 length is 16 residues. Per germline, CDR1 LGHNA and CDR2 YNFKEQ. V lost 1 base and J 6 bases, leaving 18 bases between the germline ends. CDR3 DNA sequence: TGTGCCAGCAGCCAAGTTGGGCTGTCCTCCAGGGCTGAAGCTTTCTTT. Translation gives CASSQVGLSSRAEAFF.

This clonotype was counted many times. The V call is TRBV12-3 or TRBV12-4, the J call TRBJ1-1; D remains unclear. V lost 0 bases and J lost 1, with 21 bases in between. The CDR3 contains 19 residues. In nucleotides, the CDR3 is TGTGCCAGCAGTTTAGCCGTTGGAAGTTCGCTGGCACCGAACACTGAAGCTTTCTTT. It translates to CASSLAVGSSLAPNTEAFF.

CDR3 amino acids: CSVVILGKAFF. The CDR3 bases are TGCAGCGTTGTAATATTGGGCAAAGCTTTCTTT. The rearrangement joins TRBV29-1 to TRBJ1-1; D is uncertain. Germline V gene data show CDR1 as SQVTM and CDR2 as ANQGSEA. This CDR3 contains 11 residues. Between the trimmed V and J ends, which lost 4 bases and 9 bases, there was a span of 12 bases.

This clonotype was observed many times. This chain connects TRBV28 to TRBJ2-7; TRBD1 agrees at 8 bases. After removal of 6 bases from V and 0 bases from J, the junction contained 10 bases not matched to a gene. CDR1 is MDHEN, CDR2 SYDVKM, per germline. The CDR3 contains 16 residues. CDR3 region: CASRSLRDRPSYEQYF. In DNA, the CDR3 is TGTGCCAGCAGATCCCTCCGGGACAGGCCCTCCTACGAGCAGTACTTC.

This clonotype was recorded many times. V gene TRBV20-1 combines with J gene TRBJ1-6; D gene ambiguous. The V end lost 5 bases, the J end lost 6 bases, and 11 bases lay between the germline ends. The CDR3 spans 13 residues. Per germline, CDR1 DFQATT and CDR2 SNEGSKA (reference sequence). The CDR3 spells CSAPPGGNSPLHF. The CDR3 DNA reads as TGCAGTGCTCCACCGGGAGGTAATTCACCCCTCCACTTT.

This clonotype came up many times. The genes are TRBV5-1 and TRBJ1-6; 10 bases fit TRBD1. The CDR3 spans 17 residues. Trimming took 0 bases from V and 5 from J; bases not matched to a gene: 5. CDR1 is SGHRS, CDR2 YFSETQ, per germline. Here the CDR3 DNA reads TGCGCCAGCAGCTTGGATATGACAGGGGGCGATAATTCACCCCTCCACTTT. Its translation is CASSLDMTGGDNSPLHF.

This clonotype was detected many times. The chain recombines TRBV7-8 with TRBJ1-3, with 9 bases identical to TRBD1. V trimming: 5 bases; J trimming: 0 bases; junction bases outside the gene matches: 5. This CDR3 is built from 16 residues. From germline, CDR1 is SGHVS and CDR2 FQNEAQ. The CDR3 DNA reads TGTGCCAGCAGCACCGGACAGGGGATCTCTGGAAACACCATATATTTT. The encoded protein is CASSTGQGISGNTIYF. The entire variable domain, with the rest obtained from reference TRBV7-8 and TRBJ1-3, is as follows: GAGVSQSPRYKVAKRGQDVALRCDPISGHVSLFWYQQALGQGPEFLTYFQNEAQLDKSGLPSDRFFAERPEGSVSTLKIQRTQQEDSAVYLCASSTGQGISGNTIYFGEGSWLTVV.

The chain is built from TRBV6-4 and TRBJ2-3; TRBD1 matches at 8 bases. The CDR3 runs 15 residues. Looked up from germline, CDR1 is MRHNA and CDR2 is SNTAGT. Trimming took 5 bases from V and 4 from J; bases not matched to a gene: 8. In DNA, the CDR3 is TGTGCCAGCAGTTCCAGCCAGGGGGCGGCAGATACGCAGTATTTT. Its protein product is CASSSSQGAADTQYF.

This clonotype has ten or more counts. V and J are TRBV7-2 and TRBJ2-2; TRBD1 matches at 9 bases. Germline assignment: CDR1 SGHTA and CDR2 FQGNSA. The CDR3 is 15 residues long. V lost 5 bases, J lost 6 bases, and 7 bases stayed unmatched. The CDR3 DNA sequence: TGTGCCAGCAGCCCATGGGACAGGGCTGCCGGGGAGCTGTTTTTT. Its protein is CASSPWDRAAGELFF.

At least ten counts were recorded for this clonotype. The genes are TRBV29-1 and TRBJ2-1, with no clear D. The germline gives CDR1 SQVTM, CDR2 ANQGSEA. Trimming removed 6 bases from V and 1 base from J, with 4 bases in between. CDR3 length: 11 residues. In DNA, the CDR3 is TGCAGCGTGTTATCCTACAATGAGCAGTTCTTC. This sequence encodes CSVLSYNEQFF.

The sample holds many counts of this clonotype. CDR3 amino acids: CASSFLGQGPYSNQPQHF. In nucleotides, the CDR3 is TGTGCCAGCAGTTTCCTGGGACAGGGCCCTTATAGCAATCAGCCCCAGCATTTT. V usage is TRBV12-3 or TRBV12-4 and J usage is TRBJ1-5; TRBD1 aligns across 9 bases. With 3 bases clipped from V and 0 bases from J, the junction kept 9 bases outside the gene matches. CDR3 length equals 18 residues.

This clonotype has ten or more counts. The chain links TRBV6-1 to TRBJ1-1, with TRBD1 identical over 8 bases. CDR1 is MNHNS and CDR2 is SASEGT in the germline V gene. This CDR3 spans 14 amino acids. V lost 3 bases and J lost 5; bases outside the gene matches: 5. In DNA form, the CDR3 reads TGTGCCAGCAGTGAGACAGGGGTTAAAACTGAAGCTTTCTTT. This translates into CASSETGVKTEAFF.

This clonotype was observed many times. V and J are TRBV5-1 and TRBJ1-1; D not resolved. Germline lookup yields CDR1 SGHRS and CDR2 YFSETQ. The CDR3 is made up of 14 amino acids. Deletions cut 7 bases from V and 3 bases from J, with 16 bases between. The CDR3 DNA follows: TGCGCCAGCGCCTGGTTGGGAGCGGACACTGAAGCTTTCTTT. Translated: CASAWLGADTEAFF.

The sample holds many counts of this clonotype. This chain connects TRBV5-6 to TRBJ1-5; 10 bases are shared with TRBD1. This CDR3 region has 14 residues. CDR1 and CDR2 from the germline V gene are SGHDT and YYEEEE. V was clipped by 4 bases and J by 7 bases; unmatched bases: 5. CDR3 nucleotides: TGTGCCAGCAGCACCGGGACAGGGGTCCAGCCCCAGCATTTT. Its protein is CASSTGTGVQPQHF. The full variable domain, rest sourced from reference TRBV5-6 and TRBJ1-5, is DAGVTQSPTHLIKTRGQQVTLRCSPKSGHDTVSWYQQALGQGPQFIFQYYEEEERQRGNFPDRFSGHQFPNYSSELNVNALLLGDSALYLCASSTGTGVQPQHFGDGTRLSIL.

V and J are TRBV20-1 and TRBJ2-7; weak D call: TRBD1 (6 bases). The CDR3 consists of 13 residues. Germline CDR1 DFQATT, CDR2 SNEGSKA (reference sequence). Trimming cost V 1 base and J 3 bases, with 10 bases left between them. Written as DNA, the CDR3 is TGCAGTGCTAGAGCACACAGGGACTACGAGCAGTACTTC. Amino acid sequence: CSARAHRDYEQYF.

This clonotype was counted many times. The chain uses TRBV7-9 and TRBJ1-1; unclear D gene. V was cut by 5 bases and J by 6 bases, with 10 bases left in between. The length of the CDR3 is 12 residues. Germline assignment: CDR1 SEHNR and CDR2 FQNEAQ (reference sequence). CDR3 region: CASSKSRAEAFF. The CDR3 DNA is TGTGCCAGCAGCAAGTCTAGAGCTGAAGCTTTCTTT.

This clonotype has ten or more counts. The chain joins TRBV20-1 to TRBJ1-6; D remains ambiguous. In germline, CDR1 is DFQATT, CDR2 SNEGSKA (reference sequence). Trimming stripped 8 bases from V and 7 bases from J, with 12 bases between. The CDR3 covers 12 residues. For the CDR3, the DNA is TGCAGTAGCCAGTCAGGAAATTCACCCCTCCACTTT. It translates to CSSQSGNSPLHF.

This clonotype was seen many times. The chain uses TRBV20-1 and TRBJ2-3, with TRBD2 identical over 7 bases. The length of the CDR3 is 15 residues. In germline, CDR1 is DFQATT, CDR2 SNEGSKA (reference sequence). V lost 0 bases, J lost 2 bases, and 5 bases stayed unmatched. The CDR3 spells CSARDPRGDTDTQYF. In nucleotides, the CDR3 is TGCAGTGCTAGAGATCCCCGGGGGGACACAGATACGCAGTATTTT.

The rearrangement uses TRBV7-9 and TRBJ2-7; 7 bases map to TRBD2. The V gene's germline CDR1 is SEHNR and CDR2 FQNEAQ (reference sequence). This CDR3 region has 12 residues. The V and J ends lost 5 bases and 5 bases, in that order; junction bases with no gene match: 3. The CDR3 region has the DNA TGTGCCAGCAGCCCCACTAGCGACGAGCAGTACTTC. It codes for CASSPTSDEQYF.

This clonotype came up many times. The chain has TRBV5-5 and TRBJ2-3; D gene unclear. Germline loops: CDR1 SGHKS, CDR2 YYEKEE (reference sequence). The germline V and J ends were trimmed by 0 bases and 6 bases, with 5 bases remaining between them. This CDR3 spans 12 amino acids. CDR3 region: CASSLAVDTQYF. The DNA of the CDR3 is TGTGCCAGCAGCTTGGCCGTTGATACGCAGTATTTT.

This clonotype was counted at least ten times. The chain carries TRBV5-4 and TRBJ2-7; D ambiguous. CDR3 size: 16 residues. V lost 4 bases and J 0 bases, leaving 17 bases between the germline ends. Germline-derived CDR1 and CDR2 are SGHNT and YYREEE (reference sequence). The CDR3 nucleotides are TGTGCCAGCAGCCCCACGCACTATACGAGCTCCTACGAGCAGTACTTC. Residues: CASSPTHYTSSYEQYF.

This clonotype was seen at least ten times. This chain joins TRBV6-1 and TRBJ1-5; the D is unclear. Trimming took 5 bases from V and 0 from J, leaving 14 bases between them. The CDR3 has 16 residues. Germline CDR1 reads MNHNS; CDR2 reads SASEGT. CDR3 nucleotide sequence: TGTGCCAGCAGTAGCCGGTTTGGATATAGCAATCAGCCCCAGCATTTT. Amino acids: CASSSRFGYSNQPQHF.

The J gene is TRBJ1-3, the V gene TRBV7-3; TRBD1 matches at 7 bases. CDR1 SGHTA and CDR2 FQGTGA come from the germline V gene. With 3 bases clipped from V and 8 bases from J, the junction kept 4 bases outside the gene matches. The CDR3 contains 13 residues. CDR3 region: CASSLQGEDTIYF. CDR3 nucleotide sequence: TGTGCCAGCAGCTTGCAGGGGGAGGACACCATATATTTT.

This clonotype was picked up many times. J is TRBJ1-6 and V is TRBV5-1; 7 nucleotides align to TRBD1. V gave up 3 bases and J gave up 5 bases; unmatched junction bases: 5. The CDR3 contains 15 residues. CDR1 SGHRS and CDR2 YFSETQ come from the germline V gene. The CDR3, as DNA: TGCGCCAGCAGCTCTGTGACAGGGAATAATTCACCCCTCCACTTT. Residues: CASSSVTGNNSPLHF.

This clonotype was seen repeatedly, ten times or more. This chain links TRBV27 with TRBJ2-7, with TRBD1 matching 10 bases. V shed 6 bases, J shed 4 bases, and the junction held 6 bases outside the gene matches. Germline CDR1 is MNHEY and CDR2 is SMNVEV (reference sequence). The CDR3 contains 14 residues. The CDR3 loop is CASSPTGGAYEQYF. In nucleotides, the CDR3 is TGTGCCAGCAGCCCGACAGGGGGCGCGTACGAGCAGTACTTC.

This chain uses TRBV5-6 with TRBJ2-7; unclear D gene. Trimming shortened V by 3 bases and J by 5 bases, and 9 bases separated the two germline ends. The germline gives CDR1 SGHDT, CDR2 YYEEEE. The CDR3 is made up of 12 amino acids. The CDR3 DNA sequence: TGTGCCAGCAGCTGCGGATTGAACGAGCAGTACTTC. Translating gives CASSCGLNEQYF.

This clonotype was observed at least ten times. The V call is TRBV2, the J call TRBJ1-3; 7 bases are shared with TRBD1. J lost 4 bases, V lost 3 bases, and 3 bases had no gene match. In germline, CDR1 is SNHLY, CDR2 FYNNEI. The CDR3 length is 14 residues. The CDR3 DNA follows: TGTGCCAGCAGTGACGGCAGGGGGGGAAACACCATATATTTT. It translates to CASSDGRGGNTIYF.

The rearrangement joins TRBV7-2 to TRBJ1-6; D remains unclear. Germline V gene sequence: CDR1 SGHTA, CDR2 FQGNSA. The CDR3 sequence is 15 residues long. The V and J ends lost 5 bases and 7 bases respectively, with 15 bases between them. CDR3 coding DNA: TGTGCCAGCAGCCCTCTAGGGATACGGAATTCACCCCTCCACTTT. It encodes CASSPLGIRNSPLHF. The variable domain in full, completed from reference TRBV7-2 and TRBJ1-6, reads GAGVSQSPSNKVTEKGKDVELRCDPISGHTALYWYRQSLGQGLEFLIYFQGNSAPDKSGLPSDRFSAERTGGSVSTLTIQRTQQEDSAVYLCASSPLGIRNSPLHFGNGTRLTVT.

In this sample, this clonotype turned up many times. The rearrangement links TRBV7-2 to TRBJ2-7, with D unclear. V shed 4 bases and J shed 2 bases, with 12 bases lying between them. The germline gives CDR1 SGHTA, CDR2 FQGNSA. This CDR3 region has 14 residues. CDR3 coding DNA: TGTGCCAGCAGCTACGATGGGCAAACCTACGAGCAGTACTTC. It is translated as CASSYDGQTYEQYF.